This T cell receptor (beta chain) was recorded in a study of siplizumab effects on memory and regulatory T cells. Study-wide points: Siplizumab significantly decreased alloreactive sequences from unstimulated CD4+ memory cells. Confirmatory evidence of suppressive function in proliferating siplizumab-culture Tregs was not obtained. In unstimulated cells, naive T cells appeared more diverse than memory T cells and seemed major alloresponse contributors.

The assay looked at 100,000 or so TCR templates in each sample. Here immunoSEQ multiplex PCR was the method, and the copy in TCRdb shows in-frame clones only, minus some. The sample shows some 100,000 clones, about 92% of them seen only once. As concerns this clone: The antigen remains unidentified.

Germline lookup yields CDR1 SGHRS and CDR2 YFSETQ. This CDR3 is 14 amino acids long. The junction had 4 bases not matched to a gene; V was cut back by 4 bases and J by 6 bases. Sequenced sample: Tregs sorted from blood. The chain carries TRBV5-1 and TRBJ2-5; 12 nucleotides agree with TRBD2. The source of this sequence is a human donor in good health. CDR3 sequence reads: CASSPGLAGQTQYF. DNA for the CDR3: TGCGCCAGCAGCCCCGGACTAGCGGGGCAGACCCAGTACTTC.